The rows below give T cell receptor beta chains drawn from one sample of a study of T cell responses to AZD1222 COVID-19 vaccine. Data came from immunoSEQ multiplex PCR; TCRdb stores just in-frame clones and leaves some out. The table records just over 95,000 clones, 85% to 90% of them present only once. Sequences were derived from peripheral blood, sampled on day 0 of AZD1222 vaccination. The receptors originated from an adult in good health. The CDR3 runs from the conserved cysteine through the conserved F or W.

v_call,cdr3_aa
TRBV9,CASSSGGPADNEQFF
TRBV6-2/TRBV6-3,CASSSPTGHFGNTIYF
TRBV28,CASRSTGAQGAFF
TRBV3-1/TRBV3-2,CASSQDGPLNYGYTF
TRBV2,CASSEWTDQETQYF
TRBV5-6,CASSFELAGYNEQFF
TRBV15,CATSRDRGRDQPQHF
TRBV11-2,CASSRNRLDGKLFF
TRBV7-2,CASSLEFAPYNSPLHF
TRBV7-9,CASSSMRGGAYSPLHF
TRBV9,CASSKGGPGYEQYF
TRBV20-1,CSASRGQAMSNQPQHF
TRBV10-1,CASSEGNYNEQFF
TRBV28,CASTLSSYNEQFF
TRBV19,CASSIKWRTDPWEQYF
TRBV5-4,CASSQGLSTDTQYF